This TCR beta chain originates from a study of blood T cell repertoires in COVID-19. Study-wide context: Samples came from the United States, Italy and Spain, spanning acute and convalescent COVID-19. From T cells, B-cell-depleted T cells, or PBMCs came the material, which was cDNA or gDNA.

After removal of 5 bases from V and 0 bases from J, the junction contained 7 bases not matched to a gene. CDR3 length: 16 amino acids. Germline lookup yields CDR1 SGHTA and CDR2 FQGNSA. In the original analysis: By means of reference gene primer amplification, nucleated cell counts were estimated. Sequencing used immunoSEQ multiplex PCR; TCRdb keeps in-frame clones, though not all of them. For V, J and clone size, that table is used; D and trimming come from the DNA. The top ten clones hold about 14% of a sample with some 79,000 clones, 80% to 90% of them seen once. Sequencing used peripheral blood. The sequence derives from a man in his 70s with active or convalescent COVID-19. This sequence joins TRBV7-2 and TRBJ1-3, with 7 positions matching TRBD1. CDR3 amino acids: CASSLGQVRSGNTIYF. The CDR3 DNA is TGTGCCAGCAGCCTTGGACAGGTCCGCTCTGGAAACACCATATATTTT.